This T cell receptor beta chain was observed in a study of response to subunit inactivated influenza vaccine. This CDR3 has 14 amino acids. Trimming removed 7 bases from V and 0 bases from J, with 12 bases in between. The germline V gene has CDR1 MDHEN and CDR2 SYDVKM. Via MiXCR, TCRdb re-called the RT-PCR reads, giving one row per CDR3 protein. This table holds about 540,000 distinct CDR3 sequences, under 25% found once. This clonotype came up a few times. This same sample was also taken into another study, of T cells expressing NK-cell markers. That report notes: With UMIs, 5'RACE template switching was used to make TCR beta cDNA.

V is TRBV28 and J is TRBJ1-1; D is unclear. The receptor comes from a man aged 45-65 years who received an inactivated influenza vaccine. This sample comprised CD4+ T cells sorted from PBMCs, obtained 11 to 12 days after vaccination. The CDR3 DNA follows: TGTGCCAGCACCCCGGACTTCCTGAACACTGAAGCTTTCTTT. It encodes CASTPDFLNTEAFF.